The present TCR beta chain was sequenced within a study of T cell repertoires in aging, cancer and after chemotherapy. Looking at the study overall: Donors were grouped into six age bands spanning 30 or younger through 70 or older.

Study-level findings and limits: No conclusions about immunological memory after chemotherapy can be drawn from the repertoire data.

Peripheral blood genomic DNA, not sorted cells or RNA, was the template. TRB rearrangements spanning V, D and J were amplified using mixed TRB-A/B primers. A single record per CDR3 protein comes from TCRdb applying MiXCR to the multiplex PCR reads. The data contain over a thousand distinct CDR3 sequences, about 32% of them singletons. This clonotype appeared a few times. Its antigen is not identified. This CDR3 has 16 amino acids. V dropped 1 base and J dropped 0 bases, with 11 bases sitting between them. Germline V gene lookup returns CDR1 SGHDN and CDR2 FVKESK. This clonotype was sampled from a human donor with a solid tumor. Sequencing was carried out using blood. The V call is TRBV14, the J call TRBJ2-3; D is ambiguous. CDR3 in DNA: TGTGCCAGCAGCCAAGTGGGCTACAGCAGCACAGATACGCAGTATTTT. Amino acid sequence: CASSQVGYSSTDTQYF.